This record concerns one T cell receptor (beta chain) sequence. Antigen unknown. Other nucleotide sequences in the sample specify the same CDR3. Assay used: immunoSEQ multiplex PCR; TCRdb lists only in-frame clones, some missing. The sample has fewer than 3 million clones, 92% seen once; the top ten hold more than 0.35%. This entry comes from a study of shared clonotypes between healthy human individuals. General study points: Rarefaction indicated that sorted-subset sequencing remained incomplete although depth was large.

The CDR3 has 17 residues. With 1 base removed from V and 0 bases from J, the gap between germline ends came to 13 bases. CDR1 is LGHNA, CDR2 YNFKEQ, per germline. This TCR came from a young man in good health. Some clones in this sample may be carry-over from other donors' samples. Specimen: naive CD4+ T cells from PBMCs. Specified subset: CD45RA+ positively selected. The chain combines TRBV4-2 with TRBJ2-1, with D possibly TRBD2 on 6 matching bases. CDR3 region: CASSQGGSGSSYNEQFF. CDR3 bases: TGTGCCAGCAGCCAAGGTGGTAGCGGTAGCTCCTACAATGAGCAGTTCTTC.